This TCR beta chain was profiled in a study of shared T cell receptors in the human thymus. The data were produced by immunoSEQ multiplex PCR, yet TCRdb's version contains in-frame clones alone and is incomplete. The data show hundreds of thousands of clones, approximately 78% seen once. These data were likewise used in another study, on human thymus T cells. That report notes: Infants served as donors; they were healthy and Finnish and were having corrective surgery for congenital heart defects. Thymus tissue was removed during corrective cardiac surgery. Gene usage (both V and J) appeared biased in thymic and blood repertoires.

What was sequenced was thymocytes. This TCR was sampled from a boy under two years old with a congenital heart defect.

Here the CDR3 DNA reads TGTGCCAGCAGCTTTGGGCCTAGCGGTCCGGATACGCAGTATTTT. It codes for CASSFGPSGPDTQYF. This chain uses TRBV5-4 with TRBJ2-3; 7 bases agree with TRBD2. This CDR3 has 15 amino acids. Germline V CDR1 and CDR2: SGHNT, YYREEE (reference sequence). V trimming: 2 bases; J trimming: 6 bases; junction bases outside the gene matches: 9.